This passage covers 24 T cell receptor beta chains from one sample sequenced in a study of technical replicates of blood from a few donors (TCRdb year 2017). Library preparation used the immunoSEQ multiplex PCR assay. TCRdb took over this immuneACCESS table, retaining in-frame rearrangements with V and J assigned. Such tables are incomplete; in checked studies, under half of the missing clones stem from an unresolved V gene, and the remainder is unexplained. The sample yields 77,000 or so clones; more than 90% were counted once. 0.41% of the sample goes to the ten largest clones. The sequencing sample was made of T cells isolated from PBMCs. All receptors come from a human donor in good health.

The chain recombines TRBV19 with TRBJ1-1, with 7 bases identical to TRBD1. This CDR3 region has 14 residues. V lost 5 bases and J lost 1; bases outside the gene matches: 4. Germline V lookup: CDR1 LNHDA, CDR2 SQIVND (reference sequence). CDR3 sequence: CASSVQGGNTEAFF. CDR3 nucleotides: TGTGCCAGTAGTGTCCAGGGGGGGAACACTGAAGCTTTCTTT.

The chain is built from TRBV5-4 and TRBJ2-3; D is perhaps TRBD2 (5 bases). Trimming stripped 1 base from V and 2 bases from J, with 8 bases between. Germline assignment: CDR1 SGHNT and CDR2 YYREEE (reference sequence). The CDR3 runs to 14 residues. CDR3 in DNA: TGTGCCAGCAGCTTGATCCGGGACACAGATACGCAGTATTTT. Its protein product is CASSLIRDTDTQYF.

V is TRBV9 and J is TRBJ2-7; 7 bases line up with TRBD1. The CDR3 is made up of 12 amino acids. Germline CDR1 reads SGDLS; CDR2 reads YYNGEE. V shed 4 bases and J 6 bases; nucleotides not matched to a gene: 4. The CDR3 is CASSRQGPEQYF. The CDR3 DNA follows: TGTGCCAGCAGCCGACAGGGCCCCGAGCAGTACTTC.

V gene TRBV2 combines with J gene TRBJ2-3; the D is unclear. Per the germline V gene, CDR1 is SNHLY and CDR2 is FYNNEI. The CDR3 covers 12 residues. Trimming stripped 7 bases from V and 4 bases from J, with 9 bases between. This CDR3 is CASNETPDTQYF. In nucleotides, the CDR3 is TGTGCCAGCAACGAGACACCAGATACGCAGTATTTT.

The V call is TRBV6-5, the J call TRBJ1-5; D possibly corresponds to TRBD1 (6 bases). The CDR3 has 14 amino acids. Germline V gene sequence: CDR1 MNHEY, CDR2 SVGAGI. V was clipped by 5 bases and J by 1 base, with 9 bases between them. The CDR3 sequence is CASSRQGSNQPQHF. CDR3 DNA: TGTGCCAGCAGTCGTCAGGGGAGCAATCAGCCCCAGCATTTT.

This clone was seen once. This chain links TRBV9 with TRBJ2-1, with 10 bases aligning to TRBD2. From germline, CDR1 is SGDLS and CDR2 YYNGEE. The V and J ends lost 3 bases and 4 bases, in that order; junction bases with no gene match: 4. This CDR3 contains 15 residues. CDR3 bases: TGTGCCAGCAGCGCCGGACTAGCGGAGTACAATGAGCAGTTCTTC. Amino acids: CASSAGLAEYNEQFF.

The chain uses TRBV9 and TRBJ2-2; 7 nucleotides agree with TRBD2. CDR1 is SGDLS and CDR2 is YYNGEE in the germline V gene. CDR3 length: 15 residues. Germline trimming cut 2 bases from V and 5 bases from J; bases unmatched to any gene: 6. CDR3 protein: CASSVTGGQTGELFF. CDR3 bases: TGTGCCAGCAGCGTCACGGGAGGTCAAACCGGGGAGCTGTTTTTT. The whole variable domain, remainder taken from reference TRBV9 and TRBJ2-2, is DSGVTQTPKHLITATGQRVTLRCSPRSGDLSVYWYQQSLDQGLQFLIQYYNGEERAKGNILERFSAQQFPDLHSELNLSSLELGDSALYFCASSVTGGQTGELFFGEGSRLTVL.

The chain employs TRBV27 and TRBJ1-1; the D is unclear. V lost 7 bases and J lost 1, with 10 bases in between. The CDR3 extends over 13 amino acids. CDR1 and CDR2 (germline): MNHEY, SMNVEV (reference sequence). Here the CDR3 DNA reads TGTGCCAGCACCGAGTATGGGAACACTGAAGCTTTCTTT. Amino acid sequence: CASTEYGNTEAFF.

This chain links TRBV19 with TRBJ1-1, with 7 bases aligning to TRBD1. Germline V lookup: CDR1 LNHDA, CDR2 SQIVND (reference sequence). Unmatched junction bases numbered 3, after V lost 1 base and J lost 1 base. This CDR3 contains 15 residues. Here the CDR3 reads CASSIAGQKNTEAFF. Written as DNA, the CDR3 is TGTGCCAGTAGTATAGCGGGACAGAAGAACACTGAAGCTTTCTTT.

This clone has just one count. This CDR3 is CASRQEGAGNEKLFF. The CDR3 DNA reads TGTGCCAGCCGCCAAGAGGGGGCAGGTAATGAAAAACTGTTTTTT. The rearrangement uses TRBV6-5 and TRBJ1-4, with 7 bases matching TRBD1. Germline V lookup: CDR1 MNHEY, CDR2 SVGAGI. The J segment lost 4 bases and the V segment lost 8 bases, leaving 10 bases of the junction unmatched. The CDR3 spans 15 residues.

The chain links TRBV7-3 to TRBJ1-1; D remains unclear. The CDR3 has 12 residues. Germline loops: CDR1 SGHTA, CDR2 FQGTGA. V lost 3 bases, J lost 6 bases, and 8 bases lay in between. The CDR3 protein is CASSFGGPEAFF. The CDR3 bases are TGTGCCAGCAGCTTTGGAGGGCCTGAAGCTTTCTTT.

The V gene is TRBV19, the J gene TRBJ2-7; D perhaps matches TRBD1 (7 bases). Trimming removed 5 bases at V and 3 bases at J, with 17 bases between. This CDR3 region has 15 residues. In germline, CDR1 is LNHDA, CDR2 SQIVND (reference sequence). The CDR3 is CASSAPPGGSYEQYF. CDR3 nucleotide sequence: TGTGCCAGTAGTGCCCCCCCAGGGGGGAGCTACGAGCAGTACTTC.

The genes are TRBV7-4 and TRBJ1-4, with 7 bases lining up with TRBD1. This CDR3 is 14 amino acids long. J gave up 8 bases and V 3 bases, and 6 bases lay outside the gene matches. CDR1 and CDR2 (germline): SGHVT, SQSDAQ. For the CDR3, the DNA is TGTGCCAGCAGCTTGCAGGGGGGATGGGAAAAACTGTTTTTT. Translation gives CASSLQGGWEKLFF.

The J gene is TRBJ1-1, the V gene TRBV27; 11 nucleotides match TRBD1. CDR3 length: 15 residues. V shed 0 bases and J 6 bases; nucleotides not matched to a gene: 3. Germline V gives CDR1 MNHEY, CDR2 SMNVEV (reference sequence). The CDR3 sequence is CASSLSGQGAAEAFF. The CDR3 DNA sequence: TGTGCCAGCAGTTTATCAGGACAGGGGGCGGCTGAAGCTTTCTTT.

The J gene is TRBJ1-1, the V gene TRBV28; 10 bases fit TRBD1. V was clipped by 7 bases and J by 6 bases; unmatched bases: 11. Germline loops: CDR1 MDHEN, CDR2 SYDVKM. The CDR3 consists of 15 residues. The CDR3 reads CASTRQGAMGAEAFF. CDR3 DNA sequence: TGTGCCAGCACGAGACAGGGGGCTATGGGTGCTGAAGCTTTCTTT.

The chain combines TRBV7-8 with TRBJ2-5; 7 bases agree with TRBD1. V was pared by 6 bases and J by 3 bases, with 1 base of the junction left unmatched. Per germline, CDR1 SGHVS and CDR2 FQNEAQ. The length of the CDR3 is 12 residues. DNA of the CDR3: TGTGCCAGCAGAACAGGGGAAGAGACCCAGTACTTC. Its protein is CASRTGEETQYF.

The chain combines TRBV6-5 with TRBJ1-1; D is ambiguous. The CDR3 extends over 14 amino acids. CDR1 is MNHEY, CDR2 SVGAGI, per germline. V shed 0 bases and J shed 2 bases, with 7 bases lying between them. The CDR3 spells CASSYSGTNTEAFF. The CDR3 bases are TGTGCCAGCAGTTACTCGGGCACCAACACTGAAGCTTTCTTT.

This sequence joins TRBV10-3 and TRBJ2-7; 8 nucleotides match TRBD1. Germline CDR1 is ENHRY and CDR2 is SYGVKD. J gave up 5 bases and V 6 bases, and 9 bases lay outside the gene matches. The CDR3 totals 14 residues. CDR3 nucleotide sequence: TGTGCCATCAGATCGACAGGGGATCTTAACGAGCAGTACTTC. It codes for CAIRSTGDLNEQYF.

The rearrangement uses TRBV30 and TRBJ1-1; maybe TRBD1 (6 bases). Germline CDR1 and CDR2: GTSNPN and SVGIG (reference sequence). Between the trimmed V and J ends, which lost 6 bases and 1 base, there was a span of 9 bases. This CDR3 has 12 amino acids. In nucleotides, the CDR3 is TGTGCCTGCCTGACAGGGAACACTGAAGCTTTCTTT. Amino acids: CACLTGNTEAFF.

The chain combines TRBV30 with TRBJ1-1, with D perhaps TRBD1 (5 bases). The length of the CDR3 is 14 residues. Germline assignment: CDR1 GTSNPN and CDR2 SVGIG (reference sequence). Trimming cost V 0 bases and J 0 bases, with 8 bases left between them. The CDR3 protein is CAWSVAGVNTEAFF. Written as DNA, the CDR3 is TGTGCCTGGAGTGTGGCGGGGGTGAACACTGAAGCTTTCTTT.

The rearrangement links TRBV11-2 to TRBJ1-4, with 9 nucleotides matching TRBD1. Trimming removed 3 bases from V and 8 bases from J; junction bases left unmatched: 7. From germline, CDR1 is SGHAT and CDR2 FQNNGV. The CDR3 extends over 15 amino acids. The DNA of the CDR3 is TGTGCCAGCAGCTTGGCCGGGACAGGGAGAGAAAAACTGTTTTTT. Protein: CASSLAGTGREKLFF.

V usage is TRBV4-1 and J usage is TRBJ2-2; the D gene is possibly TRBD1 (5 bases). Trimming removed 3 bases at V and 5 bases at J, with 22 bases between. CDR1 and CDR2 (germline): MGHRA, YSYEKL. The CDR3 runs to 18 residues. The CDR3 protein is CASSQVAVKGLGTGELFF. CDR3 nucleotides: TGCGCCAGCAGCCAGGTAGCCGTTAAGGGGCTTGGGACCGGGGAGCTGTTTTTT.

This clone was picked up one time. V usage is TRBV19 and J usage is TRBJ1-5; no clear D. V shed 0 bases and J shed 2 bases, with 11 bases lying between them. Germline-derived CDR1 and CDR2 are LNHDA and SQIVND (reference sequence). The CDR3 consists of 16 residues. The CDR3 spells CASSIDSQEGNQPQHF. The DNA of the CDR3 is TGTGCCAGTAGTATAGATTCTCAGGAAGGCAATCAGCCCCAGCATTTT.

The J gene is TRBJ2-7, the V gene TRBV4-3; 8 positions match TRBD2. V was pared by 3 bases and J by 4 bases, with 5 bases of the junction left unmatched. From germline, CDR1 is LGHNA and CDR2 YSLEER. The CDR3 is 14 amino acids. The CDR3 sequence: CASSHGRDGYEQYF. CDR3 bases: TGCGCCAGCAGCCACGGGAGGGACGGATACGAGCAGTACTTC.